This TCR beta chain came from a study of T cell clones after liver transplantation. Overall study: Liver transplant recipients had immunosuppression withdrawal attempted within 2 years. Standard immunosuppression, with no induction, continued until 12-24 months after transplant. At least one year of complete immunosuppression withdrawal without enzymes over twice normal defined tolerance.

Germline V gene data show CDR1 as SGHRS and CDR2 as YFSETQ. The CDR3 covers 17 residues. The V segment lost 0 bases and the J segment 3 bases; nucleotides outside the gene matches: 4. Details on this clone: The antigen remains undetermined.

Notes on the study in general: Low donor cell numbers restricted donor-reactive repertoire measurement in two subjects.

Libraries were prepared by immunoSEQ multiplex PCR; TCRdb keeps only in-frame clonotypes and omits some of them. The sample shows under 150,000 clones, just over 90% of them seen only once. The TCR sequence derives from a human patient who received a liver transplant. Some of the T cells might come from the graft donor. The starting material was CD4+ T cells from blood, obtained 12 months after liver transplant. The V call is TRBV5-1, the J call TRBJ2-3; 13 nucleotides match TRBD2. The CDR3 DNA follows: TGCGCCAGCAGCTTGGCCGGACTAGCGGGAGTTACAGATACGCAGTATTTT. Its translation is CASSLAGLAGVTDTQYF.